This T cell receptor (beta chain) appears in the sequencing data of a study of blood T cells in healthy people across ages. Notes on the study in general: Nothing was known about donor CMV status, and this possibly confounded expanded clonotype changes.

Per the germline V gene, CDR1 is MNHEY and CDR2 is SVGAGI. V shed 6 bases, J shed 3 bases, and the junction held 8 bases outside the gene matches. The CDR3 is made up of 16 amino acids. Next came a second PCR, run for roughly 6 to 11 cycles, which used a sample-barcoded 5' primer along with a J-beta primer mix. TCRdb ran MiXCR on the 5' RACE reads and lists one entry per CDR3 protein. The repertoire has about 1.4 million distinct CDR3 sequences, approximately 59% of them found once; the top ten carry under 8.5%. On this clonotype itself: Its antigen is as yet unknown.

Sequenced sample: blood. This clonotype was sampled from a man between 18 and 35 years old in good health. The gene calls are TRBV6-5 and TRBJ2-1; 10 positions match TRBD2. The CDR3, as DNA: TGTGCCAGCAGACTCGGACTAGCGGTATTCTACAATGAGCAGTTCTTC. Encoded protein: CASRLGLAVFYNEQFF.